Listed below are T cell receptor beta chains from one sample, sequenced in a study of glioma-infiltrating T cells after dendritic cell vaccination. Only in-frame clones appear in the TCRdb table, and some are missing; sequencing was by immunoSEQ multiplex PCR. The profile shows 45,000 to 50,000 clones, roughly 85% of them singletons. The sequenced sample was blood, obtained before dendritic cell vaccination. The receptor set was obtained from a human donor with glioblastoma. The CDR3 runs from the conserved cysteine through the conserved F or W. A D gene is named only where the DNA matches it firmly. Clone size is given for some rows only: seen once, a few or many times, or a class if the clone is expanded.

cdr3_aa cdr3_nt v_call clone_size d_call j_call
CSVEAVAWTGEGYGYTF TGCAGCGTTGAAGCGGTGGCCTGGACAGGGGAGGGGTATGGCTACACCTTC TRBV29-1 NA TRBD1 TRBJ1-2
CASSNAGGFQETQYF TGTGCCAGCAGCAACGCAGGGGGTTTTCAGGAGACCCAGTACTTC TRBV13 NA TRBD1 TRBJ2-5
CSVAGGDSYNEQFF TGCAGCGTTGCGGGGGGGGACTCCTACAATGAGCAGTTCTTC TRBV29-1 NA TRBD2 TRBJ2-1
CASTTTRQVEVGEQYF TGCGCCAGCACCACCACGAGACAGGTGGAGGTTGGCGAGCAGTACTTC TRBV5-1 NA NA TRBJ2-7
CARSGGRGEQYF TGTGCCCGGTCGGGAGGCCGGGGCGAGCAGTACTTC TRBV30 NA TRBD2 TRBJ2-7
CASSQDATSRITDTQYF TGCGCCAGCAGCCAGGACGCGACTAGCAGAATCACAGATACGCAGTATTTT TRBV4-3 NA TRBD2 TRBJ2-3
CASSELAGGPDTQYF TGTGCCAGCAGTGAACTAGCGGGGGGGCCGGATACGCAGTATTTT TRBV6-1 NA TRBD2 TRBJ2-3
CASSDSPGQGYGYTF TGTGCCAGCAGTGACAGTCCGGGACAGGGCTATGGCTACACCTTC TRBV6-1 NA TRBD1 TRBJ1-2
CASSQDLRDRGEKLFF TGTGCCAGCAGCCAAGACCTAAGGGACAGGGGTGAAAAACTGTTTTTT TRBV14 NA TRBD1 TRBJ1-4
CASSLDFRGTEAFF TGTGCCAGCAGCTTGGATTTTCGGGGGACTGAAGCTTTCTTT TRBV5-6 NA NA TRBJ1-1
CASSLSGQGNTEAFF TGTGCCAGCAGCTTATCGGGACAGGGGAACACTGAAGCTTTCTTT TRBV7-3 NA TRBD1 TRBJ1-1
CASSRTEQLSYGYTF TGTGCCAGTAGTCGGACAGAACAACTTAGCTATGGCTACACCTTC TRBV19 NA NA TRBJ1-2
CASSLQGFTGELFF TGTGCCAGCAGCTTACAGGGGTTTACCGGGGAGCTGTTTTTT TRBV5-4 NA TRBD1 TRBJ2-2
CASSLGWGRRETEAFF TGCGCCAGCAGCCTGGGGTGGGGGCGCCGGGAAACTGAAGCTTTCTTT TRBV5-1 NA NA TRBJ1-1
CASSLESVAYEQYF TGCGCCAGCAGCTTAGAGAGCGTTGCCTACGAGCAGTACTTC TRBV5-1 NA NA TRBJ2-7
CASSSGSGGSLTTDTQYF TGTGCCAGCAGCTCGGGGAGCGGGGGGTCCCTAACCACAGATACGCAGTATTTT TRBV11-2 NA TRBD2 TRBJ2-3
CASSQDTNNEQFF TGCGCCAGCAGTCAGGACACCAACAATGAGCAGTTCTTC TRBV10-1 NA NA TRBJ2-1
CASSGGRARAFF TGTGCCAGTAGTGGAGGACGGGCGCGAGCTTTCTTT TRBV19 NA NA TRBJ1-1
CASSLYPGTGAYRQYF TGTGCCAGCAGCTTATATCCCGGGACAGGGGCCTATCGCCAGTACTTC TRBV7-6 NA TRBD1 TRBJ2-5
CASSLNQWETQYF TGTGCCAGCAGTTTAAACCAGTGGGAGACCCAGTACTTC TRBV7-6 NA NA TRBJ2-5
CASSRKGGGSYEQYF TGTGCCAGCAGCCGAAAGGGCGGGGGGTCCTACGAGCAGTACTTC TRBV6-5 NA TRBD2 TRBJ2-7
CASSPWHPGTGASYEQYF TGTGCCAGCAGCCCTTGGCACCCCGGGACAGGGGCCTCCTACGAGCAGTACTTC TRBV7-2 NA TRBD1 TRBJ2-7
CASSLDRVEAFF TGTGCCAGCAGCCTGGACAGGGTTGAAGCTTTCTTT TRBV11-1 NA TRBD1 TRBJ1-1
CASSPGRTGGGETQYF TGTGCCAGCAGCCCCGGTAGGACGGGAGGGGGAGAGACCCAGTACTTC TRBV7-2 NA TRBD2 TRBJ2-5
CASSSGLAGGLGEQYF TGTGCCAGCAGCTCGGGACTAGCGGGAGGGCTGGGGGAGCAGTACTTC TRBV7-2 NA TRBD2 TRBJ2-7
CASSSQGLAGGAGETQYF TGTGCCAGCAGCTCGCAAGGACTAGCGGGGGGCGCCGGAGAGACCCAGTACTTC TRBV7-7 NA TRBD2 TRBJ2-5
CASSSPGGNEKLFF TGTGCCAGCAGCTCCCCCGGGGGGAACGAAAAACTGTTTTTT TRBV5-6 NA NA TRBJ1-4
CASSRGQGSGQPQHF TGTGCCAGCAGCCGGGGACAGGGGTCGGGACAGCCCCAGCATTTT TRBV28 NA TRBD1 TRBJ1-5
CASSEGRFTEAFF TGTGCCAGCAGTGAGGGCAGATTCACTGAAGCTTTCTTT TRBV6-4 NA NA TRBJ1-1
CASSFSTTSYEQYF TGTGCCAGCAGCTTTTCGACTACCTCCTACGAGCAGTACTTC TRBV11-2 NA NA TRBJ2-7
CASSLGRGGGAPGANVLTF TGTGCCAGCAGCTTGGGGAGAGGAGGGGGCGCCCCTGGGGCCAACGTCCTGACTTTC TRBV7-8 NA NA TRBJ2-6
CASSQEAGFNYGYTF TGCGCCAGCAGCCAAGAGGCGGGATTCAACTATGGCTACACCTTC TRBV4-1 NA NA TRBJ1-2
CASSDIGGEQFF TGTGCCAGCAGTGACATAGGAGGTGAGCAGTTCTTC TRBV6-4 NA NA TRBJ2-1
CASSVDDRSTEAFF TGTGCCAGCAGCGTAGATGACAGGTCTACTGAAGCTTTCTTT TRBV9 once NA TRBJ1-1
CASSWDRDVYGYTF TGTGCCAGCAGCTGGGACAGAGACGTCTATGGCTACACCTTC TRBV6-5 NA TRBD1 TRBJ1-2
CASRPREGRIYEQYF TGTGCCAGCAGGCCGAGGGAGGGCCGTATTTACGAGCAGTACTTC TRBV2 NA TRBD2 TRBJ2-7
CASSPPGRVPYGYTF TGTGCCAGCTCACCCCCGGGTCGCGTCCCCTATGGCTACACCTTC TRBV18 NA NA TRBJ1-2
CASSLSGTGVTEAFF TGTGCCAGCAGTTTATCTGGGACAGGGGTCACTGAAGCTTTCTTT TRBV27 few TRBD1 TRBJ1-1
CASSLVAGITDTQYF TGTGCCAGCAGCTTGGTAGCGGGGATCACAGATACGCAGTATTTT TRBV5-6 few TRBD2 TRBJ2-3
CASSSVNAGNQPQHF TGTGCCAGCAGTTCAGTAAACGCGGGCAATCAGCCCCAGCATTTT TRBV5-5 NA NA TRBJ1-5